This T cell receptor (beta chain) was sequenced for a study of T cell clonotyping in hematopoietic cell transplantation. The wider study: Pretransplant recipient samples were taken after cytoreduction. Study-wide points: CD4 and CD8 repertoire contributions could not be separated without sorting.

The assay was immunoSEQ multiplex PCR, and TCRdb's table has in-frame clones only and misses some. The sample yields more than 8,000 clones, less than 90% seen once. Of note for this clone: Its cognate antigen is unknown.

Time point indicated: recipient sample about 28 days before transplant, after cytoreduction. From germline, CDR1 is SQVTM and CDR2 ANQGSEA. The CDR3 runs 12 residues. The V segment lost 7 bases and the J segment 12 bases; nucleotides outside the gene matches: 11. The chain is built from TRBV29-1 and TRBJ2-1; 8 nucleotides match TRBD1. The sequenced sample was peripheral blood mononuclear cells, obtained before stem cell transplant. The TCR sequence derives from a woman in her fifties or sixties with acute myeloid leukemia. Some clones in this sample may be carry-over from other donors' samples. CDR3 nucleotide sequence: TGCAGCGGAGACAGGGGCCGGGAGTCGCAGTTCTTC. It specifies CSGDRGRESQFF.